One and the same sample provided the 30 T cell receptor beta chains below, sequenced in a study of CD8 T cells in Susac syndrome. Reverse transcription of roughly 0.5 to 1 ug RNA was carried out with random hexamers. Each CDR3 protein gets one entry after TCRdb re-called the immunoSEQ multiplex PCR reads with MiXCR. The data contain a few hundred thousand distinct CDR3 sequences, approximately 85% of them seen just once; the ten biggest clones take up 0.2% to 0.25%. The sequenced sample consisted of CD8+ T cells from PBMCs. The receptors were sampled from a human donor with multiple sclerosis.

The V and J genes are TRBV5-1 and TRBJ2-7; D possibly uses TRBD1 or TRBD2 (5 bases each). V shed 3 bases and J shed 0 bases, with 16 bases lying between them. CDR3 length equals 16 residues. Germline lookup yields CDR1 SGHRS and CDR2 YFSETQ. The CDR3 protein is CASSWDGYISSYEQYF. DNA of the CDR3: TGCGCCAGCAGCTGGGACGGCTACATTAGCTCCTACGAGCAGTACTTC.

The chain has TRBV27 and TRBJ2-2, with no clear D. V was trimmed by 4 bases and J by 0 bases, leaving 9 bases between them. Germline V gene lookup returns CDR1 MNHEY and CDR2 SMNVEV (reference sequence). This CDR3 comprises 15 residues. The CDR3 nucleotides are TGTGCCAGCAGTTGGACCGCGGCGAACACCGGGGAGCTGTTTTTT. It specifies CASSWTAANTGELFF.

The chain carries TRBV7-2 and TRBJ2-7; 8 bases map to TRBD2. In germline, CDR1 is SGHTA, CDR2 FQGNSA. The CDR3 has 16 amino acids. V dropped 1 base and J dropped 3; count of bases not matched to a gene: 8. The CDR3 bases are TGTGCCAGCAGCTTAGTCGGGGGCACTAGCGGCTACGAGCAGTACTTC. Protein: CASSLVGGTSGYEQYF.

The chain carries TRBV28 and TRBJ1-2, with D possibly being TRBD1 (6 bases). The CDR3 has 15 amino acids. With 3 bases removed from V and 0 bases from J, the gap between germline ends came to 11 bases. Germline CDR1 MDHEN, CDR2 SYDVKM. CDR3 amino acids: CASSLEGGANYGYTF. The CDR3, as DNA: TGTGCCAGCAGTTTGGAGGGGGGAGCTAACTATGGCTACACCTTC.

J is TRBJ2-1 and V is TRBV12-3 or TRBV12-4; weak D call: TRBD2 (5 bases). The length of the CDR3 is 13 residues. Trimming took off 6 bases at V and 6 bases at J, with 12 bases between the two ends. In nucleotides, the CDR3 is TGTGCCAGCAGACTAGGGCTCAGCAATGAGCAGTTCTTC. Amino acid sequence: CASRLGLSNEQFF.

J is TRBJ1-2 and V is TRBV28; no definite D call. Germline-derived CDR1 and CDR2 are MDHEN and SYDVKM. The CDR3 is 11 amino acids. Trimming cost V 5 bases and J 6 bases, with 7 bases left between them. The DNA of the CDR3 is TGTGCCAGCAGTCAGACGGATGGCTACACCTTC. This sequence encodes CASSQTDGYTF.

The V gene is TRBV27, the J gene TRBJ1-4, with a weak D call TRBD1 (5 bases). Germline CDR1 is MNHEY and CDR2 is SMNVEV (reference sequence). The germline V and J ends were trimmed by 3 bases and 8 bases, with 10 bases remaining between them. The CDR3 sequence is 13 residues long. CDR3 coding DNA: TGTGCCAGCAGTTTCTTGGGGGGGGAAAAACTGTTTTTT. Its protein product is CASSFLGGEKLFF.

This rearrangement joins TRBV27 to TRBJ2-7; D is uncertain. The V gene's germline CDR1 is MNHEY and CDR2 SMNVEV (reference sequence). The V and J ends lost 5 bases and 5 bases respectively, with 16 bases between them. The CDR3 covers 14 residues. CDR3 amino acids: CASSPSLGGDEQYF. The CDR3 DNA follows: TGTGCCAGCAGTCCGTCGCTTGGCGGTGACGAGCAGTACTTC.

CDR3 sequence reads: CASSYLGADNEQFF. The CDR3 DNA follows: TGTGCCAGCAGTTATCTGGGGGCGGACAATGAGCAGTTCTTC. The chain combines TRBV12-3 or TRBV12-4 with TRBJ2-1; the D gene is possibly TRBD1 (6 bases). The CDR3 is 14 residues long. Trimming took off 4 bases at V and 5 bases at J, with 12 bases between the two ends.

V usage is TRBV25-1 and J usage is TRBJ2-2, with a possible D match to TRBD2 (5 bases). V gave up 4 bases and J gave up 6 bases, with 24 bases separating them. In germline, CDR1 is MGHDK, CDR2 SYGVNS. This CDR3 has 18 amino acids. The CDR3 nucleotides are TGTGCCAGCAGTGTGGCCCCGACCGGGGAGAGGGAAGCCGGGGAGCTGTTTTTT. It is translated as CASSVAPTGEREAGELFF.

The chain is built from TRBV6-5 and TRBJ1-2; D gene ambiguous. The V gene's germline CDR1 is MNHEY and CDR2 SVGAGI. The CDR3 is 14 amino acids. V was clipped by 5 bases and J by 4 bases, with 14 bases between them. This chain's CDR3 is CASSNVTALYGYTF. Here the CDR3 DNA reads TGTGCCAGCAGTAACGTGACCGCCCTCTATGGCTACACCTTC.

This clonotype was picked up one time. This sequence joins TRBV27 and TRBJ1-5; 7 bases agree with TRBD1. Per germline, CDR1 MNHEY and CDR2 SMNVEV (reference sequence). V gave up 3 bases and J gave up 7 bases; unmatched junction bases: 6. This CDR3 spans 14 amino acids. CDR3 in DNA: TGTGCCAGCAGTTTGACAGGGTACGGGCAGCCCCAGCATTTT. Amino acid sequence: CASSLTGYGQPQHF.

The chain employs TRBV10-3 and TRBJ2-1, with TRBD2 matching over 10 bases. Germline-derived CDR1 and CDR2 are ENHRY and SYGVKD. Losses at the gene ends were 3 bases for V and 10 bases for J; bases not matched to a gene: 6. The CDR3 is made up of 14 amino acids. CDR3 coding DNA: TGTGCCATCAGTGACCTAGCGGGAGCCGACGAGCAGTTCTTC. Protein product: CAISDLAGADEQFF.

The chain is built from TRBV18 and TRBJ1-2, with D hard to call. The CDR3 extends over 19 amino acids. Germline V lookup: CDR1 KGHSH, CDR2 LQKENI. V lost 0 bases and J 2 bases, leaving 22 bases between the germline ends. The CDR3 DNA sequence: TGTGCCAGCTCACCACCACTTCAGGAGATCCCAGGTCCGAACTATGGCTACACCTTC. Its translation: CASSPPLQEIPGPNYGYTF.

This sequence joins TRBV6-2 or TRBV6-3 and TRBJ1-5; D ambiguous. Germline CDR1 reads MNHEY; CDR2 reads SVGEGT. The CDR3 has 14 amino acids. Trimming removed 2 bases from V and 6 bases from J, with 11 bases in between. CDR3 amino acids: CASSYKVGVQPQHF. CDR3 bases: TGTGCCAGCAGTTACAAGGTGGGAGTTCAGCCCCAGCATTTT.

The chain has TRBV27 and TRBJ1-3; maybe TRBD1 (5 bases). Trimming shortened V by 6 bases and J by 9 bases, and 18 bases separated the two germline ends. This CDR3 region has 14 residues. Germline V CDR1 and CDR2: MNHEY, SMNVEV (reference sequence). The CDR3 loop is CASRQGAPEGTIYF. DNA of the CDR3: TGTGCCAGCAGGCAAGGGGCCCCCGAGGGCACCATATATTTT.

V is TRBV5-6 and J is TRBJ2-4; 11 bases are a match to TRBD2. Germline assignment: CDR1 SGHDT and CDR2 YYEEEE. Germline trimming cut 4 bases from V and 4 bases from J; bases unmatched to any gene: 4. The CDR3 has 15 residues. This chain's CDR3 is CASSEGLAEKNIQYF. For the CDR3, the DNA is TGTGCCAGCAGCGAGGGACTAGCGGAGAAAAACATTCAGTACTTC. Complete variable domain (other parts from reference TRBV5-6 and TRBJ2-4): DAGVTQSPTHLIKTRGQQVTLRCSPKSGHDTVSWYQQALGQGPQFIFQYYEEEERQRGNFPDRFSGHQFPNYSSELNVNALLLGDSALYLCASSEGLAEKNIQYFGAGTRLSVL.

This clonotype was counted only a few times. This rearrangement joins TRBV10-3 to TRBJ2-1, with unresolved D. V dropped 4 bases and J dropped 5 bases, with 6 bases sitting between them. The CDR3 is 12 amino acids. Germline assignment: CDR1 ENHRY and CDR2 SYGVKD. The CDR3 reads CAISALNNEQFF. The CDR3 DNA reads as TGTGCCATCAGTGCGCTAAACAATGAGCAGTTCTTC.

This chain links TRBV6-5 with TRBJ2-7, with D maybe TRBD2 (5 bases). The CDR3 is made up of 13 amino acids. V was clipped by 5 bases and J by 6 bases, with 14 bases between them. Germline CDR1 MNHEY, CDR2 SVGAGI. The CDR3 here is CASSRGWNSEQYF. The CDR3 DNA sequence: TGTGCCAGCAGTCGAGGGTGGAATTCCGAGCAGTACTTC.

The chain carries TRBV7-8 and TRBJ2-7; 7 nucleotides match TRBD2. The J segment lost 0 bases and the V segment lost 2 bases, leaving 4 bases of the junction unmatched. The CDR3 covers 15 residues. Germline V gene data show CDR1 as SGHVS and CDR2 as FQNEAQ. The CDR3 DNA follows: TGTGCCAGCAGCTTACCCGGGGGGAGCTCCTACGAGCAGTACTTC. It yields the protein CASSLPGGSSYEQYF.

The rearrangement uses TRBV14 and TRBJ2-7; no reliable D call. The V gene lost 2 bases and the J gene lost 5 bases, with 13 bases spanning the gap. The CDR3 extends over 14 amino acids. Germline assignment: CDR1 SGHDN and CDR2 FVKESK. The CDR3 is CASSQRPSTDEQYF. CDR3 nucleotides: TGTGCCAGCAGCCAAAGGCCGAGCACAGACGAGCAGTACTTC.

V gene TRBV9 combines with J gene TRBJ1-1, with TRBD1 as a possible D gene (5 bases). V was clipped by 0 bases and J by 7 bases, with 10 bases between them. Per the germline V gene, CDR1 is SGDLS and CDR2 is YYNGEE. The CDR3 runs to 13 residues. The CDR3 loop reads CASSVDRSDEAFF. The CDR3 DNA is TGTGCCAGCAGCGTAGACAGGTCGGATGAAGCTTTCTTT. The full variable domain, rest sourced from reference TRBV9 and TRBJ1-1, is DSGVTQTPKHLITATGQRVTLRCSPRSGDLSVYWYQQSLDQGLQFLIQYYNGEERAKGNILERFSAQQFPDLHSELNLSSLELGDSALYFCASSVDRSDEAFFGQGTRLTVV.

The chain carries TRBV4-1 and TRBJ2-7; D uncertain. The CDR3 totals 18 residues. Trimming cost V 2 bases and J 2 bases, with 22 bases left between them. Looked up from germline, CDR1 is MGHRA and CDR2 is YSYEKL. The CDR3 reads CASSQILAYGSPTYEQYF. The DNA for the CDR3 is TGCGCCAGCAGCCAAATCCTTGCGTACGGTTCCCCGACCTACGAGCAGTACTTC.

V and J are TRBV15 and TRBJ1-5; no clear D. CDR1 LNHNV and CDR2 YYDKDF come from the germline V gene (reference sequence). The CDR3 consists of 15 residues. V was clipped by 6 bases and J by 0 bases, with 12 bases between them. The DNA for the CDR3 is TGTGCCACCAGTGAAACAACCTATAGCAATCAGCCCCAGCATTTT. This translates into CATSETTYSNQPQHF.

This chain uses TRBV11-1 with TRBJ2-5, with a weak D call TRBD1 (5 bases). Germline CDR1 is SGHAT and CDR2 is FQDESV (reference sequence). The length of the CDR3 is 18 residues. V was cut by 8 bases and J by 5 bases, with 30 bases left in between. The CDR3 DNA reads TGTGCCAGCGCCAGGGCCTTGCGGACCCCCGCTTCCAGGGAGACCCAGTACTTC. This sequence encodes CASARALRTPASRETQYF.

V and J are TRBV30 and TRBJ2-1; D remains ambiguous. Germline assignment: CDR1 GTSNPN and CDR2 SVGIG (reference sequence). V was trimmed by 1 base and J by 0 bases, leaving 13 bases between them. The CDR3 is made up of 16 amino acids. In DNA, the CDR3 is TGTGCCTGGAGTGCCCCACATAGAAGCTCCTACAATGAGCAGTTCTTC. Protein product: CAWSAPHRSSYNEQFF.

This chain uses TRBV29-1 with TRBJ1-1, with D maybe TRBD1 (6 bases). V lost 2 bases and J lost 3, with 13 bases in between. The CDR3 is 14 residues long. Germline V gene sequence: CDR1 SQVTM, CDR2 ANQGSEA. The CDR3 DNA reads as TGCAGCGTTGAATGGCAGGGGACCTACACTGAAGCTTTCTTT. Protein product: CSVEWQGTYTEAFF.

V is TRBV7-9 and J is TRBJ2-1; 7 bases fit TRBD1. This CDR3 has 17 amino acids. The germline gives CDR1 SEHNR, CDR2 FQNEAQ (reference sequence). The V gene end was trimmed by 3 bases and the J gene end by 1 base; junction bases not matched to a gene: 9. The DNA for the CDR3 is TGTGCCAGCAGCTTCCCGCGAGGGGGCCCTTCCTACAATGAGCAGTTCTTC. It codes for CASSFPRGGPSYNEQFF.

This clonotype came up once. The genes are TRBV2 and TRBJ1-1; D not resolved. Germline V CDR1 and CDR2: SNHLY, FYNNEI. Trimming removed 6 bases from V and 7 bases from J, with 15 bases in between. The CDR3 is made up of 13 amino acids. DNA for the CDR3: TGTGCCAGCAGCGGGCCCGAGCAGAGTGAAGCTTTCTTT. It codes for CASSGPEQSEAFF.

This clonotype appeared a single time. The chain couples TRBV23-1 to TRBJ1-5; 7 positions match TRBD1. TRBV23-1 is annotated as an ORF whose role is uncertain. This CDR3 contains 14 residues. The J segment lost 5 bases and the V segment lost 7 bases, leaving 8 bases of the junction unmatched. The CDR3: CASTPGQVDQPQHF. The CDR3 DNA reads TGCGCCAGCACCCCCGGACAGGTGGATCAGCCCCAGCATTTT.